A few counts support the clone carrying this T cell receptor beta chain. Its antigen is not known. The data stem from a study of T-cell memory formation after mild COVID-19. Study background: TCR clusters were mostly donor specific.

The V gene lost 8 bases and the J gene lost 8 bases, with 18 bases spanning the gap. The CDR3 runs to 13 residues. In germline, CDR1 is MNHEY, CDR2 SVGEGT. TCR alpha and TCR beta cDNA libraries with sample barcodes and UMIs came from 5'RACE using constant-segment primers. TCRdb independently ran MiXCR on the 5' RACE reads; one entry per CDR3 protein. The repertoire holds around 410,000 distinct CDR3 sequences, with more than 20% as singletons. The study, taken as a whole, reports: Cross-reactive memory appears to have joined, as suggested by some responding clones showing up in pre-infection memory. Later expanders leaned CD4+, whereas day 15 to 85 contracting clones were balanced CD4/CD8.

The sequence derives from an adult woman who had mild COVID-19 (a few samples of this study predate the infection). Cell type and time point are not known. The sample consisted of PBMCs or a T cell subset sorted from them (not recorded which). The J gene is TRBJ1-2, the V gene TRBV6-2 or TRBV6-3; D uncertain. CDR3 sequence reads: CASLRRTVEGYTF. Written as DNA, the CDR3 is TGTGCCAGCCTCCGCCGGACTGTCGAAGGCTACACCTTC.